This entry concerns a single TCR beta chain. In this sample, this clone turned up once. Its antigen target is currently unknown. Per-base qualities were not stored, and no clone one base away is much larger. CDR1 and CDR2 were assigned from the germline V gene as SGHDT and YYEEEE. Trimming removed 0 bases from V and 4 bases from J, leaving 14 bases between the germline ends. Reading from cysteine to phenylalanine, the CDR3 counts 15 amino acids. The DNA shown is the 45-base CDR3, in frame from base 1. Each donor gave one peripheral blood draw, averaging approximately 110 mL, which was collected into heparinised tubes. Naive, central memory, regulatory and stem cell-like memory CD4+ T cells were sorted on a BD FACSAria II using a panel including CD45RO, CCR7, CD25, CD127, CD95 and CD27. Every sorted population had a purity above 95%. PBMCs were separated immediately by Lymphoprep density gradient centrifugation and were stained directly, without being cultured. So that batch effects would be minimized, each experiment stained and sorted samples in pairs, pairing one healthy donor with one patient.

The sample belongs to a study of beta chain features in type 1 diabetes listed by TCRdb under 2018. Looking at the study overall: Mean age, gender distribution, total cell number and subset yield did not differ between patients and healthy donors. A total of around 110,000,000 sorted cells were examined across all samples, and a strong correlation was observed between cell number per subset and RNA yield. In the study, TCRB repertoires of sorted circulating CD4+ T cell subsets from recently diagnosed type 1 diabetes patients were compared with those of matched healthy donors. Whereas all 30 or so donors provided naive and central memory subsets, regulatory and stem cell-like memory subsets were isolated from just 8 patients and about eight healthy donors. The paper as a whole reports these results and caveats: In all four CD4+ subsets, TCRB CDR3 length was moderately but significantly shorter in type 1 diabetes patients. Fewer insertions and more nucleotide deletions at VDJ recombination sites were observed in patients with type 1 diabetes, implying thymic rearrangement abnormalities. Because the HLA sub-analyses included only small numbers of individuals, any influence of HLA type on TCRB rearrangement was left unresolved. Naive, central memory and regulatory TCRB repertoires appeared more similar among patients than among healthy donors. Because cDNA was sequenced instead of genomic DNA, highly expressing activated cells could be over-represented, though the groups showed no difference in activation or CD3 levels. Shorter templates might be favored by PCR, yet because patient and control samples were amplified and corrected together, any such skew would affect both groups equally.

All of the isolated RNA was reverse transcribed with the High Capacity cDNA Reverse Transcription Kit, so expressed TCRB transcripts were sequenced. Deep immunoSEQ sequencing was performed on naive, central memory and regulatory T cell samples, with an average of around 3.5 million total reads per sample. Sorted cells were lysed in RLT buffer, and RNA was extracted using DNase-treated RNeasy Micro or Mini kits according to cell number. Each cell subset was processed separately to prevent cross-contamination, with patient and healthy donor samples processed together. TCRB sequences were amplified from cDNA with the immunoSEQ multiplex PCR, producing 87-bp fragments spanning the CDR3 region. Amplicons were sequenced on the Illumina HiSeq platform. On the authors' methods: Synthetic template baselines were used to correct PCR bias computationally, reads within Hamming distance 2 were collapsed together, and singletons that could not be merged were discarded. Reads were aligned against IMGT to assign V, D and J genes, CDR3 length and insertions or deletions at six rearrangement sites. Clonotype counts were normalized to sorted cell number within each subset before computing true diversity and Gini coefficients with the tcR R package. Repertoire sharing was quantified using the overlap coefficient calculated on TCRB nucleotide sequences. TCRdb stores this immuneACCESS table with in-frame sequences only. Part of the clones is absent; in the studies checked, under half of the shortfall reflects unresolved V genes, and no reason is known for the rest. Clone size and the V and J calls come from that table; the DNA yielded D and trimming. In all, the sample holds tens of thousands of clones, and approximately 62% of those were seen once. The top ten constitute roughly 1.7% of the sample.

The origin of this receptor is a man aged 25-45 years with type 1 diabetes. Some clones in this sample may be carry-over from other donors' samples. This chain joins TRBV5-6 to TRBJ2-7, and the D gene may be TRBD1, 7 bases matching. Input material: Tregs from blood. Interpreted using the paper, the cell subset or site label stands for: regulatory CD4+ T cells. The nucleotides are TGTGCCAGCAGCTTGGGCGGGACAGTCACTTACGAGCAGTACTTC. Its protein is CASSLGGTVTYEQYF.